This TCR beta chain was observed in a study of blood T cell repertoires in COVID-19. About the study: Samples representing acute and convalescent COVID-19 were sourced from the United States, Italy and Spain. T cells, B-cell-depleted T cells, or PBMCs provided the cDNA or gDNA that served as material.

The germline V gene encodes CDR1 SGDLS and CDR2 YYNGEE. This CDR3 is built from 16 residues. V gave up 4 bases and J gave up 0 bases; unmatched junction bases: 4. As originally analysed: By means of reference gene primer amplification, nucleated cell counts were estimated. The method was immunoSEQ multiplex PCR; TCRdb's version includes in-frame clones alone and lacks a portion of them. D and trimming were read from the DNA, whereas the V and J calls and clone size are those reported in that table. The sample includes about 150,000 clones, about nine tenths seen only once; the top ten take 3.5% to 4.5%.

The TCR sequence derives from a woman aged 55-69 years with active or convalescent COVID-19. This rearrangement joins TRBV9 to TRBJ2-1; 10 nucleotides align to TRBD2. Sequencing was performed on peripheral blood. The CDR3 loop is CASSPSGGPSYNEQFF. CDR3 bases: TGTGCCAGCAGCCCTAGCGGGGGACCCTCCTACAATGAGCAGTTCTTC.